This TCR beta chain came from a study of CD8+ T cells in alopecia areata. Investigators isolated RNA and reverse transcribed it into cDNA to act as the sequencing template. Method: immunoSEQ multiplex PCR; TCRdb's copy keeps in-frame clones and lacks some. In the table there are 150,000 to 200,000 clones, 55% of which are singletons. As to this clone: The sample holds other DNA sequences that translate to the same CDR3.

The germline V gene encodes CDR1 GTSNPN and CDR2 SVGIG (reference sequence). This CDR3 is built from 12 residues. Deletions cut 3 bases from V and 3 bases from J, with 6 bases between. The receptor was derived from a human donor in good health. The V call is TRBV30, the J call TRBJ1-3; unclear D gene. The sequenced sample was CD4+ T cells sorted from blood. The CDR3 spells CAWRQSGNTIYF. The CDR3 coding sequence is TGTGCCTGGAGACAGAGTGGAAACACCATATATTTT.